The T cell receptor (beta chain) under discussion was sequenced for a study of T cell clonality in common variable immunodeficiency. Whole-study results and caveats: TCRbeta clonality was increased in CVID versus healthy controls.

This clone has at least ten counts. Antigen unknown. Produced via immunoSEQ multiplex PCR; TCRdb's table is partial and in-frame only. The sample yields approximately 52,000 clones, without any singletons. The origin of this receptor is a person aged 18 to 69 in good health. Sequenced input: peripheral blood mononuclear cells.

CDR3 in amino acids: CASFRGGELFF. Partial CDR3 DNA: TGTGCCAGCTTCAGGGGCGGGGAG. The rearrangement joins TRBV6-2 or TRBV6-3 to TRBJ2-2, with D possibly matching TRBD1 (6 bases). The CDR3 end is not reached by the read, which stops 3 residues before it; the germline J gene fills it in. CDR1 and CDR2 from the germline V gene are MNHEY and SVGEGT. The CDR3 covers 11 residues. Trimming took 8 bases from V and 7 from J, leaving 8 bases between them.